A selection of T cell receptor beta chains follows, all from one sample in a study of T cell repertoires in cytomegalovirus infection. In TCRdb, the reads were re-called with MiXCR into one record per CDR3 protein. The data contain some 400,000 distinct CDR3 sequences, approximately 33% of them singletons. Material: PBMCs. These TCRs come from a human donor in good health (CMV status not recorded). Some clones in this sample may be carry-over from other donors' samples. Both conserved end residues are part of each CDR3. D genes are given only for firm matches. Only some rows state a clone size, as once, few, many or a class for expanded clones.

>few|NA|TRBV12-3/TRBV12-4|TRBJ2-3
TGTGCCAGCGGGGGGCCGGGACTTTACACAGATACGCAGTATTTT
CASGGPGLYTDTQYF
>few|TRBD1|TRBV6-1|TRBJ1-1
TGTGCCAGCAGTACAATCAGGGGGGACACTGAAGCTTTCTTT
CASSTIRGDTEAFF
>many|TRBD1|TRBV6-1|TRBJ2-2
TGTGCCATCAGACGCACAGGGGGCTCTGGCACCGGGGAGCTGTTTTTT
CAIRRTGGSGTGELFF
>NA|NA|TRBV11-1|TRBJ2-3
TGTGCCAGCAGCCATTCGCTGGGACTCGGCACAGATACGCAGTATTTT
CASSHSLGLGTDTQYF
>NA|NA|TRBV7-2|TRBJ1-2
TGTGCCAGCATCCCCCGACCGAAGAACTATGTCTACACCTTC
CASIPRPKNYVYTF
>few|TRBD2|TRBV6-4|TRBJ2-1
TGTGCCAGCAGTGGGCGGGGGGAGAAAAATGAGCAGTTCTTC
CASSGRGEKNEQFF
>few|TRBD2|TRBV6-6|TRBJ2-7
TGTGCCAGCAGTTACGCTAGCGGGGGGGACGAGCAGTACTTC
CASSYASGGDEQYF
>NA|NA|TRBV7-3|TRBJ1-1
TGTGCCAGCAGCGAAGGGAACACTGAAGATTTCTTT
CASSEGNTEDFF
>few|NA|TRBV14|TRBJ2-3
TGTGCCAGCAGCCAATCTTTATGGGGAGATACGCAGTATTTT
CASSQSLWGDTQYF
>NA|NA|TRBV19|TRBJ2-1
TGTGCCAGTAGTATGGGCGCTAACAATGAGCAGTTCTTC
CASSMGANNEQFF
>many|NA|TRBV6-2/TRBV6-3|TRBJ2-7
TGTGCCAGCAGCCTTCCTGGGGACCTCTACGAGCAGTACTTC
CASSLPGDLYEQYF
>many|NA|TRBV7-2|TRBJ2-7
TGTGCCAGCAGCTTAGTTCCCCTGGCCCTGTCAGACGACTACGAGCAGTACTTC
CASSLVPLALSDDYEQYF
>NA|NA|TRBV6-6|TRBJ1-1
TGTGCCAGCAGTTACCCCCCCCTGGGCGGGAACACTGAAGCTTTCTTT
CASSYPPLGGNTEAFF
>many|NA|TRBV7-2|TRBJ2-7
TGTGCCAGCAGCTTAGGTGCCGGCTTGGACGAGCAGTACTTC
CASSLGAGLDEQYF
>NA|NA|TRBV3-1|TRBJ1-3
TGTGCCAGCAGCCAGCGCGTCCACTCTGGAAACACCATATATTTT
CASSQRVHSGNTIYF
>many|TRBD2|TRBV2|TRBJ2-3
TGTGCCAGCAGTGTATGGCGGGGGGGCACAGATACGCAGTATTTT
CASSVWRGGTDTQYF
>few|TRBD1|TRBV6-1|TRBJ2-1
TGTGCCAGCAGTGTAATGACAGGGGCTCCGTTCTTC
CASSVMTGAPFF
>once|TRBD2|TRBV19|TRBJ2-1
TGTGCCAGTAGTGCAGCGGGGGCCAAGACAAATGAGCAGTTCTTC
CASSAAGAKTNEQFF
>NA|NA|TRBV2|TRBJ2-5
TGTGCCAGCAGGGACGACAGCCAAGAGACCCAGTACTTC
CASRDDSQETQYF
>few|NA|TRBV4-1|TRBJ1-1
TGCGCCAGCAGCCCTCCGGACGCCTCGAACACTGAAGCTTTCTTT
CASSPPDASNTEAFF
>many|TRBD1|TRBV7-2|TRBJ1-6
TGTGCCAGCAGCTTCTCACAGGGGGTAGGGTCACCCCTCCACTTT
CASSFSQGVGSPLHF
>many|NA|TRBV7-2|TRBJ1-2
TGTGCCAGCCTCGGTGGCTATGGCTACACCTTC
CASLGGYGYTF
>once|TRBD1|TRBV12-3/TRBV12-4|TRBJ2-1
TGTGCCAGCAGCCAAACAGGGGGTAGGATCAATGAGCAGTTCTTC
CASSQTGGRINEQFF
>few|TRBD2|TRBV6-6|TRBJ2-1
TGTGCCAGCAGTTACCTGAGCGGGGGGCCCTACAATGAGCAGTTCTTC
CASSYLSGGPYNEQFF
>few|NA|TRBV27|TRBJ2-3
TGTGCCAGCCAAATGGGTACCACAGATACGCAGTATTTT
CASQMGTTDTQYF
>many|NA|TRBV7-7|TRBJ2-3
TGTGCCAGCAGCTTAGCGGTCACAGATACGCAGTATTTT
CASSLAVTDTQYF
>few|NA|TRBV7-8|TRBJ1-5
TGTGCCAGCAGCTTAGCCGGATCGCTACGTGTACAGCCCCAGCATTTT
CASSLAGSLRVQPQHF
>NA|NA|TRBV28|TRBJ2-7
TGTGCCAGCAGTTTATGGTCATTACAAGGACAGACCTACGAGCAGTACTTC
CASSLWSLQGQTYEQYF
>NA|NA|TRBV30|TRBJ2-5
TGTGCCTGGAGTACAGGGTTGGAGACCCAGTACTTC
CAWSTGLETQYF
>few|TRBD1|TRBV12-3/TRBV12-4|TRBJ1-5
TGTGCCAGCAGTTTAGACCCCCGACAGGGGAGCAATCAGCCCCAGCATTTT
CASSLDPRQGSNQPQHF
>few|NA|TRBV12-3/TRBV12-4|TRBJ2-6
TGTGCCAGCAGACCCACCCGGGGGTCGATGGCCAACGTCCTGACTTTC
CASRPTRGSMANVLTF
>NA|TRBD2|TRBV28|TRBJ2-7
TGTGCCAGCAGCTTCTCGCAGCGGGGGGTGTACGAGCAGTACTTC
CASSFSQRGVYEQYF
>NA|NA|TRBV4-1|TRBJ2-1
TGCGCCAGCAGCCAAGATTTGGGGTACGAGCAGTTCTTC
CASSQDLGYEQFF
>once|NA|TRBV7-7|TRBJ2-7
TGTGCTAGCAGCTTAGAATATGGACAGCAATACGAGCAGTACTTC
CASSLEYGQQYEQYF